This entry concerns a single T cell receptor (beta chain). This clonotype was observed at least ten times. Its antigen has not been determined. The sample holds no much larger clone one base away, and base qualities are not on file. This entry belongs to a study of T cells after yellow fever vaccination (dated by TCRdb to between 2017 and 2020). Background on the whole study: Libraries from fractions with low cell numbers were prepared with the SMART-Seq v4 Ultra Low Input RNA kit. Blood was collected at multiple timepoints before and after primary and secondary immunization, and bulk PBMC replicates and cell subsets were isolated. To follow T-cell clones before and after both primary and booster YFV17D yellow fever vaccination, bulk TCR alpha and beta repertoires underwent longitudinal sequencing. Two healthy male donors made up the cohort, one aged 18 to 29 years and the other aged 30 to 40 years. Points the paper makes about the study in general: A small share of clonotypes was detected in both CD4 and CD8 compartments, with the overlap likely arising from convergent recombination. Compared with the primary T-cell response, the secondary T-cell response was weaker but faster, peaking on day 5 rather than day 15. Most clones expanded after primary vaccination (96% of CD4 and about 85% of CD8) were re-detected after the booster, suggesting that broad memory maintenance occurred. Computational filtering was required because FACS-sorted repertoires could contain abundant contaminating clonotypes from the bulk population. Because the study included only two donors, the extent to which the findings can be generalized is limited.

TCR cDNA was synthesized by 5'RACE template switching, which introduced a universal primer site and unique molecular identifiers. Priming for cDNA synthesis came from both the TCR alpha and TCR beta constant segments. Two PCR steps were used to amplify libraries, with sample barcodes and sequencing adapters being added in the second step. Sequencing of libraries was done on Illumina HiSeq 2500 (2x100 bp) or NovaSeq (2x150 bp). In the authors' own workflow: Demultiplexing of reads and collapsing into UMI consensus sequences were performed with MIGEC, and V(D)J alignment was carried out with MiXCR. Clonotypes responding to the vaccine were identified with edgeR on replicate PBMC samples, with the criteria of FDR below 0.01 and a log2 fold change above 5 up to day 15. Each bulk clonotype received a CD4 or CD8 identity based on whether the sequenced CD4 or CD8 repertoire contained that clonotype at higher abundance. TCRdb ran its own pipeline on the public reads, namely fastp trimming at Q25 and MiXCR clone calling, and kept in-frame beta chains. For every CDR3 protein sequence, its rows merge into one entry that carries the most common genes and DNA. The authors' filters were not applied to this entry. The sample table contains about 110,000 distinct CDR3 sequences; only one count was recorded for under 9% of them. The top ten constitute around 25% of the sample.

Taken with the paper, the label for treatment or condition translates to: live attenuated yellow fever vaccine strain. PBMCs were isolated from peripheral blood using a standard Ficoll-Paque protocol. Dynabeads CD4 and CD8 positive selection kits were used to isolate the CD4 and CD8 T-cell fractions. TriZol was used to extract RNA from bulk PBMCs, CD4 and CD8 fractions, and dextramer-positive and dextramer-negative fractions. Trimming takes 4 bases from V and 9 bases from J, and the germline ends sit 17 bases apart. In the germline V gene, CDR1 corresponds to SGDLS and CDR2 to YYNGEE. The CDR3 sequence holds 15 residues, the cysteine and phenylalanine included. CDR3 DNA is the only sequence kept; it has 45 bases, read in frame from the first base.

The rearrangement joined TRBV9 to TRBJ1-6, with the identity of the D gene unclear. The sequencing here drew on CD8+ T cells sorted from PBMCs, taken 45 days after the yellow fever booster vaccination. The TCR sequence derives from a young man who received the YFV17D yellow fever vaccine. The CDR3 region reads CASSPPEGSGSPLHF. In nucleotides, the sequence is TGTGCCAGCAGCCCTCCTGAGGGCAGTGGTTCACCCCTCCACTTT.